This TCR beta chain is drawn from a study of blood T cells in healthy people across ages. After removal of 4 bases from V and 4 bases from J, the junction contained 15 bases not matched to a gene. Germline V lookup: CDR1 SQVTM, CDR2 ANQGSEA. The CDR3 totals 17 residues. The use of a sample-barcoded 5' primer and a J-beta primer mix characterized a second PCR of about 7 to 12 cycles. TCRdb recomputed calls from the 5' RACE reads with MiXCR, one row per CDR3 protein. The profile shows 550,000 to 750,000 distinct CDR3 sequences, over 20% of them singletons. The sample holds a few counts of this clonotype.

Sequenced sample: blood. The clonotype comes from a man aged 65 to 85 in good health. The chain combines TRBV29-1 with TRBJ2-3; the match to TRBD2 covers 9 bases. CDR3 amino acids: CSVVAGGPIKGADTQYF. The DNA of the CDR3 is TGCAGCGTTGTGGCGGGAGGGCCAATTAAAGGCGCAGATACGCAGTATTTT.